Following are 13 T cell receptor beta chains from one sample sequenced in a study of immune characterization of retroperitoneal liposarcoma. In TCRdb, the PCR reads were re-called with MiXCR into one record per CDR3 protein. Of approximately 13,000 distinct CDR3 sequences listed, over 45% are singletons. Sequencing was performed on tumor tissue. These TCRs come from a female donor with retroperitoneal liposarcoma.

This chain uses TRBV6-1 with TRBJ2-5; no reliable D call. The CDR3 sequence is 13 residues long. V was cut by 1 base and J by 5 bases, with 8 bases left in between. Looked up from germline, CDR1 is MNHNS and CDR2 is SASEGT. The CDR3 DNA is TGTGCCAGCAGTGAAGAGGTTTGGGAGACCCAGTACTTC. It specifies CASSEEVWETQYF.

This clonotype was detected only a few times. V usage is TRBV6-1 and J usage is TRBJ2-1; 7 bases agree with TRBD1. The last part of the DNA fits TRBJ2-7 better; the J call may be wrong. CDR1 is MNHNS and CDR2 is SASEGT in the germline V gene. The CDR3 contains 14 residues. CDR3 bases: TGTGCCAGCAGTGAGGGACAGAGCTCCTACGAGCAGTACGTC. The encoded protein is CASSEGQSSYEQYV.

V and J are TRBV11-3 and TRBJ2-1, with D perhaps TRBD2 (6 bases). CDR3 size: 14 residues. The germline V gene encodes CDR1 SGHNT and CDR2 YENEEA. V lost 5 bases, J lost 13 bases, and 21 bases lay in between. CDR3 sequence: CASSPGLFVETQFF. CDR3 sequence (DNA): TGTGCCAGCAGCCCGGGACTGTTCGTAGAGACCCAGTTCTTC.

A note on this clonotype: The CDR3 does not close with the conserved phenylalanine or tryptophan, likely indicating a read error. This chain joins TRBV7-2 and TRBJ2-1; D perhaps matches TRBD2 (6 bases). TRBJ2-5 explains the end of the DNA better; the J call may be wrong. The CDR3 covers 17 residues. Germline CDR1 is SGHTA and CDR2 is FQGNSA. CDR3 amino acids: CASSLARLVRAQETQYP. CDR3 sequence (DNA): TGTGCCAGCAGCTTAGCGAGACTAGTTAGGGCCCAAGAGACCCAGTACCCC.

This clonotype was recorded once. The CDR3 reads CASKNRAQETQYF. CDR3 coding DNA: TGTGCCAGCAAGAACAGGGCCCAAGAGACCCAGTACTTC. This sequence joins TRBV27 and TRBJ2-5; a possible D gene is TRBD1 (6 bases). The V end was cut by 7 bases, the J end by 1 base, with 10 bases between. The CDR3 runs to 13 residues. CDR1 and CDR2 from the germline V gene are MNHEY and SMNVEV (reference sequence).

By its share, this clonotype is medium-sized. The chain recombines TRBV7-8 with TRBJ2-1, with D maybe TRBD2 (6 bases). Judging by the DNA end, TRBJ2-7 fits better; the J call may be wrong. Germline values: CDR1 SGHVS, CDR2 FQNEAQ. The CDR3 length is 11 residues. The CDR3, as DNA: TGTGCCAGCACCGGAGGGAATGAGCAGTACTTC. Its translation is CASTGGNEQYF.

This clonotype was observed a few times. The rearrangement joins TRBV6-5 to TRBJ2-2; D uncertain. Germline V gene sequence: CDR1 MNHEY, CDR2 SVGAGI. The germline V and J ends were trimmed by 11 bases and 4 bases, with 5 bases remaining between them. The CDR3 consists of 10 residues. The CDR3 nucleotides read TGTGCCGCAATCACCGGGGAGCTGTTTTTT. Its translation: CAAITGELFF.

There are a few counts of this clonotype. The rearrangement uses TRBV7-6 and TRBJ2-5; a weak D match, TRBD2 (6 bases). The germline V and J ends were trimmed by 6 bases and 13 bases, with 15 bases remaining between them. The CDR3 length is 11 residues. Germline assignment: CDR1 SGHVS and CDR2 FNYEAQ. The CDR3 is CASSNTKEGYF. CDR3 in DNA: TGTGCCAGCAGTAACACCAAGGAGGGGTACTTC.

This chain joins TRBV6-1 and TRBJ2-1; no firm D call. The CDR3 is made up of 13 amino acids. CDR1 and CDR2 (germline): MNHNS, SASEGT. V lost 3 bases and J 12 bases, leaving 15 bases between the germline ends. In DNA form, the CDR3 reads TGTGCCAGCAGTGATGCTAGGCGGAGTGGGCAGTTCTTC. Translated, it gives CASSDARRSGQFF.

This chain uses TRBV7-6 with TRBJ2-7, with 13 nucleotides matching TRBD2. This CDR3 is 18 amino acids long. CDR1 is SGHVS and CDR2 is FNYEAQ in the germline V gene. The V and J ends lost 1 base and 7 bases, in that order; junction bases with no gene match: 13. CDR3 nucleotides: TGTGCCAGCAGCTTAGAGTCCGGGACTAGCGGGGTTTTGGGTGAGCAGTACTTC. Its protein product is CASSLESGTSGVLGEQYF.

The CDR3 nucleotides are TGTGCCAGCCGCCGAGGGGATTGGAGTGAGCAGTTCTTC. Amino acid sequence: CASRRGDWSEQFF. The chain combines TRBV27 with TRBJ2-5; D possibly matches TRBD1 or TRBD2 (5 bases each). The J call is doubtful: the DNA matches TRBJ2-1 better. This CDR3 spans 13 amino acids. From germline, CDR1 is MNHEY and CDR2 SMNVEV (reference sequence).

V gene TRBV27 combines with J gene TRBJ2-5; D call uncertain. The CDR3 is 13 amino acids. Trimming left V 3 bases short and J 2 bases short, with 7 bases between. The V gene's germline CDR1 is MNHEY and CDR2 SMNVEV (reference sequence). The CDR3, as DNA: TGTGCCAGCAGTTTCTGGTCTCAAGAGACCCAGTACTTC. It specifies CASSFWSQETQYF.

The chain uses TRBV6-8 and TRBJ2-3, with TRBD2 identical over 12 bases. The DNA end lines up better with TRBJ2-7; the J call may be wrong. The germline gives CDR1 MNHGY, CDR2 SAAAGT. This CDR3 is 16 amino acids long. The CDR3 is CASSGGGLAGYNEQYF. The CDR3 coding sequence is TGTGCCAGCAGTGGGGGGGGACTAGCGGGTTACAATGAGCAGTACTTC.